A selection of T cell receptor beta chains follows, all from one sample in a study of vaccination effects on CD4 cells after COVID-19. No antigen is known for these receptors. Produced via immunoSEQ multiplex PCR; TCRdb's table is partial and in-frame only. The sample lists 40,000 to 45,000 clones, roughly 79% occurring once. Source: CD4+ T cells from PBMCs cultured with SARS-CoV-2 spike peptides, taken before COVID-19 vaccination. Source of these receptors: a human donor who received a COVID-19 vaccine. Both conserved end residues are part of each CDR3. D genes are given only for firm matches. Size is omitted from some rows. Given values are once, few, many or a class for expanded clones.

size	V	D	J	CDR3	DNA
NA	TRBV2	NA	TRBJ1-3	CASSPGWEGLVWTGGNTIYF	TGTGCCAGCAGCCCCGGCTGGGAGGGTTTGGTTTGGACGGGCGGAAACACCATATATTTT
NA	TRBV5-8	TRBD1	TRBJ2-5	CASSPGTGVETQYF	TGTGCCAGCAGCCCCGGGACAGGGGTTGAGACCCAGTACTTC
NA	TRBV6-1	NA	TRBJ1-4	CASSGGKPRAANEKLFF	TGTGCCAGCAGTGGCGGGAAGCCCCGCGCCGCTAATGAAAAACTGTTTTTT
NA	TRBV7-9	NA	TRBJ1-3	CASSFMSDTTGNTIYF	TGTGCCAGCAGCTTTATGTCAGACACAACTGGAAACACCATATATTTT
NA	TRBV7-8	TRBD2	TRBJ2-3	CASGLAGSTDTQYF	TGTGCCAGCGGACTAGCGGGGAGCACAGATACGCAGTATTTT
NA	TRBV5-1	TRBD1	TRBJ1-3	CASSSGTASGNTIYF	TGCGCCAGCAGCTCAGGGACAGCCTCTGGAAACACCATATATTTT
NA	TRBV27	NA	TRBJ2-1	CASSSLASVGNEQFF	TGTGCCAGCAGTTCTCTAGCATCCGTGGGGAATGAGCAGTTCTTC
NA	TRBV5-1	NA	TRBJ1-6	CASSLRGNNSPLHF	TGCGCCAGCAGCTTGCGTGGGAATAATTCACCCCTCCACTTT
NA	TRBV25-1	NA	TRBJ1-2	CASSETRDNYGYTF	TGTGCCAGCAGTGAGACCAGGGATAACTATGGCTACACCTTC
NA	TRBV5-1	TRBD1	TRBJ2-1	CASGPGQGNEQFF	TGCGCCAGCGGACCGGGACAGGGAAATGAGCAGTTCTTC
NA	TRBV9	TRBD1	TRBJ1-1	CASSGEGASTEAFF	TGTGCCAGCAGTGGGGAGGGGGCGAGCACTGAAGCTTTCTTT
few	TRBV30	NA	TRBJ1-6	CAWSVLKGNSPLHF	TGTGCCTGGAGTGTACTAAAGGGTAATTCACCCCTCCACTTT
NA	TRBV6-6	NA	TRBJ1-3	CATLELPGNTIYF	TGTGCCACCTTAGAACTGCCTGGAAACACCATATATTTT
NA	TRBV7-3	TRBD1	TRBJ2-2	CASRDRGKNTGELFF	TGTGCCAGCAGGGACAGGGGGAAGAACACCGGGGAGCTGTTTTTT
NA	TRBV10-1	NA	TRBJ1-6	CASSEVGSSPLHF	TGCGCCAGCAGTGAGGTGGGGTCCTCACCCCTCCACTTT
once	TRBV5-1	NA	TRBJ1-1	CASSLVPGRETEAFF	TGCGCCAGCAGCTTGGTTCCGGGTAGGGAGACTGAAGCTTTCTTT
NA	TRBV28	NA	TRBJ1-4	CASSLILSATNEKLFF	TGTGCCAGCAGTTTGATCCTGAGCGCGACTAATGAAAAACTGTTTTTT
once	TRBV2	NA	TRBJ2-1	CASSPRDPSYNEQFF	TGTGCCAGCAGTCCCAGGGACCCCTCCTACAATGAGCAGTTCTTC
NA	TRBV5-1	NA	TRBJ1-1	CASSPPGGRGMTEAFF	TGCGCCAGCAGCCCGCCCGGGGGACGGGGCATGACTGAAGCTTTCTTT
NA	TRBV28	NA	TRBJ1-1	CASSLPGGNTEAFF	TGTGCCAGCAGTTTGCCGGGGGGGAACACTGAAGCTTTCTTT
NA	TRBV30	NA	TRBJ2-5	CAWSDGPETQYF	TGTGCCTGGAGTGACGGGCCAGAGACCCAGTACTTC
NA	TRBV18	NA	TRBJ1-1	CASSQGEGTEAFF	TGTGCCAGCTCACAAGGGGAGGGGACTGAAGCTTTCTTT
few	TRBV3-1/TRBV3-2	NA	TRBJ2-2	CASSQRLMELFF	TGTGCCAGCAGCCAGAGGCTCATGGAGCTGTTTTTT
NA	TRBV12-5	NA	TRBJ2-5	CASGSGQAAGGTQYF	TGTGCTAGTGGTTCGGGACAGGCGGCGGGGGGGACCCAGTACTTC
NA	TRBV7-3	NA	TRBJ1-1	CAIRGGMNTEAFF	TGTGCCATCCGTGGGGGGATGAACACTGAAGCTTTCTTT
NA	TRBV5-1	TRBD2	TRBJ2-2	CASSWSSGGNGELFF	TGCGCCAGCAGCTGGAGTAGCGGGGGGAACGGGGAGCTGTTTTTT
few	TRBV7-9	NA	TRBJ2-3	CASSLPRDTQYF	TGTGCCAGCAGCTTACCGCGGGATACGCAGTATTTT